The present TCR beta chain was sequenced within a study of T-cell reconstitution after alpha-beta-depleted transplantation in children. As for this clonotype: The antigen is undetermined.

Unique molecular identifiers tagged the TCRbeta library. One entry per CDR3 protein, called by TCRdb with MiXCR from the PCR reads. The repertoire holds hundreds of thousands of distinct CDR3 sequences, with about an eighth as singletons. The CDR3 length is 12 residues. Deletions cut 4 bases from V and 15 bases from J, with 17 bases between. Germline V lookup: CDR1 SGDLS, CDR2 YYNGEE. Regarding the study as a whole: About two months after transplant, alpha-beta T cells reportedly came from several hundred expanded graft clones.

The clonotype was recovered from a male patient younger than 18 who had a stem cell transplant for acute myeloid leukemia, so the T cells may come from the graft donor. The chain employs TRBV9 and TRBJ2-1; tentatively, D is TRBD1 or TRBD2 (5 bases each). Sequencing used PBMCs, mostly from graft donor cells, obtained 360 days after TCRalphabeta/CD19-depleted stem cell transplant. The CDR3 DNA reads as TGTGCCAGCAGCCCGAGGGGTCTAGTACGGTTCTTC. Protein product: CASSPRGLVRFF.